The sequence of this T cell receptor (beta chain) was determined in a study of T cell changes during pregnancy in multiple sclerosis. Trimming cost V 4 bases and J 3 bases, with 25 bases left between them. The germline V gene has CDR1 MDHEN and CDR2 SYDVKM. The CDR3 has 18 residues. TCRdb's table, derived via immunoSEQ multiplex PCR, lists solely in-frame clones and lacks some. The table lists 50,000 to 75,000 clones, 93% of them singletons. The receptor was derived from a female donor with multiple sclerosis, enrolled in a pregnancy study. The sample in question was CD8+ T cells from peripheral blood mononuclear cells, obtained in the third trimester of pregnancy. The genes are TRBV28 and TRBJ2-7; the D gene is possibly TRBD1 (6 bases). The CDR3: CASSSFNSGHLTDYEQYF. DNA for the CDR3: TGTGCCAGCAGTTCGTTTAATTCGGGACACCTGACTGACTACGAGCAGTACTTC.